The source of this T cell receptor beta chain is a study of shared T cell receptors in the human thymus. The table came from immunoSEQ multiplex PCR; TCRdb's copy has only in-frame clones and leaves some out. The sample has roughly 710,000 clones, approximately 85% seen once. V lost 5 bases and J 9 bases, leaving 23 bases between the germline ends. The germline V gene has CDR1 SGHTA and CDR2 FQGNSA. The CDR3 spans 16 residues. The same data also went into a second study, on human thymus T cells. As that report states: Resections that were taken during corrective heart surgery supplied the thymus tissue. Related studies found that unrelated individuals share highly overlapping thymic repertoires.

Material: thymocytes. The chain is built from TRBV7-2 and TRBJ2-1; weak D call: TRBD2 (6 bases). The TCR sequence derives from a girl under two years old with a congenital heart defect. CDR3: CASSPRSGVRGGEQFF. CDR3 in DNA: TGTGCCAGCAGCCCCAGGTCCGGGGTGCGGGGCGGTGAGCAGTTCTTC.